The following is a T cell receptor beta chain sequence with its context. Antigen: not known. CDR1 and CDR2 (germline): KGHSH, LQKENI. Trimming left V 2 bases short and J 13 bases short, with 15 bases between. CDR3 length: 13 amino acids. This sample is drawn from a study of blood T cells in healthy people across ages. Study-level results: Diversity estimates drawn from one million T cells were deemed underestimates.

A second about 7 to 12 cycle PCR used barcoded and J-beta primers. All cDNA molecules were each tagged by a template-switch adaptor with 12 random nucleotides. TCRdb recomputed calls from the 5' RACE reads with MiXCR, one row per CDR3 protein. The table has about 1.5 million distinct CDR3 sequences, about 40% seen once. Donors each provided ten milliliters of peripheral blood. Sequencing was performed on blood. V and J are TRBV18 and TRBJ2-4, with D uncertain. The clonotype originates from a woman between 18 and 29 years old in good health. CDR3 in amino acids: CASSPGIGNEQYF. CDR3 DNA sequence: TGTGCCAGCTCACCAGGGATAGGCAATGAGCAGTACTTC. The variable domain in full, with the rest retrieved from reference TRBV18 and TRBJ2-4, is NAGVMQNPRHLVRRRGQEARLRCSPMKGHSHVYWYRQLPEEGLKFMVYLQKENIIDESGMPKERFSAEFPKEGPSILRIQQVVRGDSAAYFCASSPGIGNEQYFGAGTRLSVL.